This TCR beta chain was found in a study of blood T cell repertoires in COVID-19. As for the study in general: Sites across the United States, Italy and Spain contributed samples from acute and convalescent COVID-19.

Participant age was roughly 18 to 90 years, and participants resided in approximately 25 US areas. Methods used by the authors: Reference gene primer amplification in the assay estimated nucleated cell counts. Sequencing used immunoSEQ multiplex PCR; TCRdb keeps in-frame clones, though not all of them. That table is the source of V, J and clone size, and D and trimming were worked out from the DNA. The table includes approximately 220,000 clones, roughly 88% detected once. V shed 0 bases and J shed 4 bases, with 9 bases lying between them. The CDR3 sequence is 15 residues long. Looked up from germline, CDR1 is MNHEY and CDR2 is SMNVEV (reference sequence).

Material: PBMCs or T cells enriched from blood (not recorded which). The V call is TRBV27, the J call TRBJ2-2, with a tentative D call TRBD2 (5 bases). This clonotype was sampled from a woman aged 40 to 50 with acute COVID-19. CDR3 DNA: TGTGCCAGCAGTTTATCGAGGGTTGGCACCGGGGAGCTGTTTTTT. This encodes CASSLSRVGTGELFF.